This is a list of T cell receptor beta chains from one sample in a study of CD8 T cells in ankylosing spondylitis. One entry per CDR3 protein results from TCRdb running MiXCR on the 5' RACE reads. This sample carries 250,000 to 300,000 distinct CDR3 sequences, over 15% of them seen once, and the ten largest clones take around 30%. The sequenced material came from blood, either unsorted or a sorted T cell fraction (not recorded which). These receptors were taken from a male donor with ankylosing spondylitis or in good health (not recorded which). Both conserved end residues are part of each CDR3. Each record gives: clone size, CDR3 length, D gene, V gene, J gene, CDR3 protein, CDR3 DNA. D genes are given only for firm matches. Some rows mark clone size as missing; the rest say once, few, many or name a class of expanded clone.

abundance: many; len: 16; d_gene: -; v_gene: TRBV5-1; j_gene: TRBJ1-1; CDR3aa: CASSFATGPMNTEAFF; CDR3nt: TGCGCCAGCAGCTTCGCCACAGGTCCCATGAACACTGAAGCTTTCTTT
abundance: many; len: 13; d_gene: TRBD1; v_gene: TRBV4-1; j_gene: TRBJ2-7; CDR3aa: CASSEGGPYEQYF; CDR3nt: TGCGCCAGCAGCGAAGGGGGCCCCTACGAGCAGTACTTC
abundance: few; len: 16; d_gene: TRBD1; v_gene: TRBV4-1; j_gene: TRBJ2-7; CDR3aa: CASSQDQTGTSYEQYF; CDR3nt: TGCGCCAGCAGCCAAGATCAGACAGGGACATCCTACGAGCAGTACTTC
abundance: few; len: 15; d_gene: -; v_gene: TRBV15; j_gene: TRBJ1-5; CDR3aa: CATSGLRWGDQPQHF; CDR3nt: TGTGCCACCAGCGGACTTCGTTGGGGCGATCAGCCCCAGCATTTT
abundance: -; len: 16; d_gene: TRBD1; v_gene: TRBV7-6; j_gene: TRBJ2-3; CDR3aa: CASSSGQGALQDTQYF; CDR3nt: TGTGCCAGCAGCTCGGGACAGGGGGCTTTACAAGATACGCAGTATTTT
abundance: -; len: 15; d_gene: TRBD1; v_gene: TRBV25-1; j_gene: TRBJ1-5; CDR3aa: CASSHPTGGNQPQHF; CDR3nt: TGTGCCAGCAGTCACCCGACAGGGGGAAATCAGCCCCAGCATTTT
abundance: -; len: 12; d_gene: -; v_gene: TRBV29-1; j_gene: TRBJ2-2; CDR3aa: CSVELQAGELFF; CDR3nt: TGCAGCGTTGAACTTCAGGCCGGGGAGCTGTTTTTT
abundance: -; len: 15; d_gene: TRBD1; v_gene: TRBV6-5; j_gene: TRBJ2-5; CDR3aa: CASSYHRGDQETQYF; CDR3nt: TGTGCCAGCAGTTACCACAGGGGAGATCAAGAGACCCAGTACTTC
abundance: many; len: 17; d_gene: TRBD2; v_gene: TRBV12-3/TRBV12-4; j_gene: TRBJ2-1; CDR3aa: CASSPGTSGSSYNEQFF; CDR3nt: TGCGCCAGCAGCCCGGGGACTAGCGGGAGCTCCTACAATGAGCAGTTCTTC
abundance: -; len: 17; d_gene: -; v_gene: TRBV15; j_gene: TRBJ2-7; CDR3aa: CATSRVIGGTVSYEQYF; CDR3nt: TGTGCCACCAGCAGAGTTATAGGGGGGACAGTCTCCTACGAGCAGTACTTC
abundance: -; len: 16; d_gene: TRBD2; v_gene: TRBV29-1; j_gene: TRBJ2-2; CDR3aa: CSVEVRREGYTGELFF; CDR3nt: TGCAGCGTTGAAGTCAGGCGGGAGGGGTACACCGGGGAGCTGTTTTTT
abundance: -; len: 14; d_gene: -; v_gene: TRBV6-2/TRBV6-3; j_gene: TRBJ2-7; CDR3aa: CASSPTSKRNEQYF; CDR3nt: TGTGCCAGCAGTCCTACCTCCAAACGCAACGAGCAGTACTTC
abundance: -; len: 15; d_gene: TRBD1; v_gene: TRBV7-8; j_gene: TRBJ2-5; CDR3aa: CASSPGGLLGETQYF; CDR3nt: TGTGCCAGCAGCCCAGGGGGATTACTAGGGGAGACCCAGTACTTC
abundance: few; len: 16; d_gene: TRBD2; v_gene: TRBV5-5; j_gene: TRBJ2-7; CDR3aa: CASSLALLAGGYEQYF; CDR3nt: TGTGCCAGCAGCTTGGCCCTCCTAGCGGGAGGCTACGAGCAGTACTTC
abundance: few; len: 15; d_gene: -; v_gene: TRBV13; j_gene: TRBJ2-4; CDR3aa: CASSLKGPSENIQYF; CDR3nt: TGTGCCAGCAGCTTAAAGGGACCCAGTGAAAACATTCAGTACTTC
abundance: few; len: 15; d_gene: -; v_gene: TRBV3-1; j_gene: TRBJ1-5; CDR3aa: CASSQGRVSNQPQHF; CDR3nt: TGTGCCAGCAGCCAAGGCAGGGTTTCCAATCAGCCCCAGCATTTT
abundance: few; len: 13; d_gene: -; v_gene: TRBV7-8; j_gene: TRBJ2-3; CDR3aa: CASTLLVGDTQYF; CDR3nt: TGTGCCAGCACCCTACTAGTGGGAGATACGCAGTATTTT
abundance: -; len: 16; d_gene: -; v_gene: TRBV21-1; j_gene: TRBJ2-7; CDR3aa: CASSSMPQGKTYEQYF; CDR3nt: TGTGCCAGCAGCTCCATGCCCCAGGGGAAGACCTACGAGCAGTACTTC
abundance: few; len: 15; d_gene: TRBD2; v_gene: TRBV12-3/TRBV12-4; j_gene: TRBJ2-1; CDR3aa: CASSLDGRVNNEQFF; CDR3nt: TGTGCCAGCAGTTTAGACGGGAGGGTAAACAATGAGCAGTTCTTC
abundance: few; len: 13; d_gene: TRBD2; v_gene: TRBV25-1; j_gene: TRBJ2-1; CDR3aa: CASNAGLADEQFF; CDR3nt: TGTGCCAGCAACGCGGGACTAGCGGATGAGCAGTTCTTC
abundance: few; len: 14; d_gene: -; v_gene: TRBV3-1; j_gene: TRBJ2-3; CDR3aa: CASSPPREWHTQYF; CDR3nt: TGTGCCAGCAGCCCACCAAGGGAGTGGCATACGCAGTATTTT
abundance: -; len: 12; d_gene: TRBD1; v_gene: TRBV12-3/TRBV12-4; j_gene: TRBJ1-1; CDR3aa: CASSQTGVEAFF; CDR3nt: TGTGCCAGCAGCCAAACAGGGGTTGAAGCTTTCTTT
abundance: few; len: 15; d_gene: -; v_gene: TRBV11-2; j_gene: TRBJ2-5; CDR3aa: CASSFTQGYQETQYF; CDR3nt: TGTGCCAGCAGTTTTACTCAGGGTTACCAAGAGACCCAGTACTTC
abundance: -; len: 14; d_gene: TRBD2; v_gene: TRBV29-1; j_gene: TRBJ2-1; CDR3aa: CSVEGGRAGNEQFF; CDR3nt: TGCAGCGTTGAAGGCGGGAGGGCCGGGAATGAGCAGTTCTTC
abundance: few; len: 15; d_gene: -; v_gene: TRBV27; j_gene: TRBJ2-5; CDR3aa: CASSQDGGHQETQYF; CDR3nt: TGTGCCAGCAGTCAGGACGGTGGGCACCAAGAGACCCAGTACTTC
abundance: few; len: 12; d_gene: -; v_gene: TRBV20-1; j_gene: TRBJ2-7; CDR3aa: CSARYAAYEQYF; CDR3nt: TGCAGTGCTAGATATGCGGCCTACGAGCAGTACTTC
abundance: -; len: 15; d_gene: -; v_gene: TRBV9; j_gene: TRBJ2-2; CDR3aa: CASSVGGMNTGELFF; CDR3nt: TGTGCCAGCAGCGTAGGGGGAATGAACACCGGGGAGCTGTTTTTT
abundance: many; len: 14; d_gene: -; v_gene: TRBV5-5; j_gene: TRBJ2-7; CDR3aa: CASSSPLQSYEQYF; CDR3nt: TGTGCCAGCAGCTCGCCACTTCAATCCTACGAGCAGTACTTC
abundance: many; len: 13; d_gene: -; v_gene: TRBV29-1; j_gene: TRBJ2-3; CDR3aa: CSVEGATSDTQYF; CDR3nt: TGCAGCGTTGAAGGTGCTACCTCAGATACGCAGTATTTT
abundance: -; len: 16; d_gene: TRBD1; v_gene: TRBV14; j_gene: TRBJ1-4; CDR3aa: CASSHLGQAANEKLFF; CDR3nt: TGTGCTAGCAGCCACCTCGGACAGGCGGCTAATGAAAAACTGTTTTTT
abundance: -; len: 15; d_gene: -; v_gene: TRBV5-1; j_gene: TRBJ2-7; CDR3aa: CASSLVQGKPYEQYF; CDR3nt: TGCGCCAGCAGCTTGGTTCAGGGGAAACCCTACGAGCAGTACTTC
abundance: -; len: 16; d_gene: -; v_gene: TRBV11-2; j_gene: TRBJ1-4; CDR3aa: CASSLDFRQNNEKLFF; CDR3nt: TGTGCCAGCAGCTTAGATTTTCGTCAGAATAATGAAAAACTGTTTTTT
abundance: few; len: 15; d_gene: -; v_gene: TRBV7-8; j_gene: TRBJ2-1; CDR3aa: CASSTATSSYNEQFF; CDR3nt: TGTGCCAGCAGCACGGCTACTAGCTCCTACAATGAGCAGTTCTTC
abundance: -; len: 16; d_gene: -; v_gene: TRBV5-6; j_gene: TRBJ2-3; CDR3aa: CASSFAQGLEIDTQYF; CDR3nt: TGTGCCAGCAGCTTCGCACAGGGCCTTGAAATAGATACGCAGTATTTT
abundance: few; len: 14; d_gene: TRBD2; v_gene: TRBV12-3/TRBV12-4; j_gene: TRBJ2-5; CDR3aa: CASSPGLAWETQYF; CDR3nt: TGTGCCAGCAGTCCCGGACTAGCTTGGGAGACCCAGTACTTC
abundance: -; len: 13; d_gene: -; v_gene: TRBV5-1; j_gene: TRBJ1-1; CDR3aa: CASSLGAGTEAFF; CDR3nt: TGCGCCAGCAGCTTGGGGGCTGGCACTGAAGCTTTCTTT
abundance: many; len: 13; d_gene: -; v_gene: TRBV7-2; j_gene: TRBJ2-7; CDR3aa: CASSLVSSAEQYF; CDR3nt: TGTGCCAGCAGCTTAGTGTCTAGCGCCGAGCAGTACTTC
abundance: many; len: 14; d_gene: -; v_gene: TRBV20-1; j_gene: TRBJ2-1; CDR3aa: CSARDLAGYNEQFF; CDR3nt: TGCAGTGCTAGAGATCTTGCGGGTTACAATGAGCAGTTCTTC
abundance: -; len: 13; d_gene: -; v_gene: TRBV9; j_gene: TRBJ2-5; CDR3aa: CASSIQGGETQYF; CDR3nt: TGTGCCAGCAGCATACAGGGGGGGGAGACCCAGTACTTC
abundance: few; len: 15; d_gene: -; v_gene: TRBV3-1; j_gene: TRBJ2-1; CDR3aa: CASSQETSVYNEQFF; CDR3nt: TGTGCCAGCAGCCAAGAAACCTCCGTTTACAATGAGCAGTTCTTC
abundance: -; len: 14; d_gene: -; v_gene: TRBV2; j_gene: TRBJ2-7; CDR3aa: CASSEVSSSYEQYF; CDR3nt: TGTGCCAGCAGTGAAGTATCTTCGTCCTACGAGCAGTACTTC
abundance: few; len: 15; d_gene: TRBD1; v_gene: TRBV5-1; j_gene: TRBJ1-3; CDR3aa: CASSLTGVSGNTIYF; CDR3nt: TGCGCCAGCAGCCTAACAGGGGTCTCTGGAAACACCATATATTTT
abundance: few; len: 13; d_gene: -; v_gene: TRBV28; j_gene: TRBJ2-7; CDR3aa: CASGEDLPYEQYF; CDR3nt: TGTGCCAGCGGGGAGGATTTGCCCTACGAGCAGTACTTC
abundance: -; len: 17; d_gene: -; v_gene: TRBV6-1; j_gene: TRBJ1-3; CDR3aa: CASSEEAYTLSGNTIYF; CDR3nt: TGTGCCAGCAGTGAAGAAGCCTACACCCTCTCTGGAAACACCATATATTTT
abundance: few; len: 16; d_gene: TRBD2; v_gene: TRBV27; j_gene: TRBJ2-1; CDR3aa: CASSVLAGGLYNEQFF; CDR3nt: TGTGCCAGCAGTGTACTAGCGGGAGGGCTTTACAATGAGCAGTTCTTC
abundance: many; len: 16; d_gene: TRBD1; v_gene: TRBV4-1; j_gene: TRBJ1-6; CDR3aa: CASSQTTGTGFSPLHF; CDR3nt: TGCGCCAGCAGCCAAACCACCGGGACAGGGTTTTCACCCCTCCACTTT